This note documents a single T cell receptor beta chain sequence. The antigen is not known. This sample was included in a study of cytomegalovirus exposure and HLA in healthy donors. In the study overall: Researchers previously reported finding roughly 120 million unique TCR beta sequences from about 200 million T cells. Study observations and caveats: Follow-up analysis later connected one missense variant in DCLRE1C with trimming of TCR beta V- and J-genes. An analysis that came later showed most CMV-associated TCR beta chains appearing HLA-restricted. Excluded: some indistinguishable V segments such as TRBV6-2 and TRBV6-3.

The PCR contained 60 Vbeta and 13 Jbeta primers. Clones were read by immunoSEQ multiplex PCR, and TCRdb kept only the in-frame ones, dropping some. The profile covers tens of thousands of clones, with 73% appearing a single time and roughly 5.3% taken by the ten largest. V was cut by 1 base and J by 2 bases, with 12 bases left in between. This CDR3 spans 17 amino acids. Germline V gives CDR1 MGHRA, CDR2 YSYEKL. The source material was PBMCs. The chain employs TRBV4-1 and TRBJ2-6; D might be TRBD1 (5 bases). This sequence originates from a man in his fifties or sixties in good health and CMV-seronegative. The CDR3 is CASSQAPSGTGANVLTF. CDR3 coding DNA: TGCGCCAGCAGCCAAGCTCCCTCAGGGACTGGGGCCAACGTCCTGACTTTC.